This T cell receptor (beta chain) was sequenced during a study of cytomegalovirus exposure and HLA in healthy donors. The PCR was carried out with 60 Vbeta primers and 13 Jbeta primers. Assay used: immunoSEQ multiplex PCR; TCRdb lists only in-frame clones, some missing. The sample contains tens of thousands of clones, around 8% of which appear only once. At sampling all donors were nominally healthy, likely with unrecorded immune exposures. The CDR3 has 15 residues. The V and J ends lost 4 bases and 3 bases, in that order; junction bases with no gene match: 3. The germline gives CDR1 SGHRS, CDR2 YFSETQ.

The J gene is TRBJ2-1, the V gene TRBV5-1, with TRBD2 matching 11 bases. Sequencing was carried out using PBMCs. This TCR came from a man over 45 in good health and CMV-seronegative. The CDR3 loop is CASSPLAGGYNEQFF. In nucleotides, the CDR3 is TGCGCCAGCAGCCCTCTAGCGGGGGGCTACAATGAGCAGTTCTTC.